What follows are 10 T cell receptor beta chains derived from one specimen sequenced in a study of identical twins. A single record per CDR3 protein comes from TCRdb applying MiXCR to the 5' RACE reads. The data show roughly 1.6 million distinct CDR3 sequences, with roughly 35% seen just once and 0.25% to 0.3% held by the top ten. Sequencing used cord blood. Every receptor here comes from a newborn girl in good health.

The rearrangement uses TRBV5-5 and TRBJ2-3; D is perhaps TRBD1 (5 bases). V was clipped by 0 bases and J by 4 bases, with 15 bases between them. The CDR3 spans 16 residues. CDR1 is SGHKS and CDR2 is YYEKEE in the germline V gene (reference sequence). In DNA form, the CDR3 reads TGTGCCAGCAGCTTGGTGGCAGGGTTGGAGTCAGATACGCAGTATTTT. Its translation is CASSLVAGLESDTQYF.

The rearrangement joins TRBV10-2 to TRBJ1-5, with unresolved D. The CDR3 has 13 residues. Germline V gene data show CDR1 as WSHSY and CDR2 as SAAADI. V lost 4 bases and J lost 5, with 9 bases in between. CDR3 loop: CASSGSKDQPQHF. CDR3 sequence (DNA): TGCGCCAGCAGTGGCAGTAAGGATCAGCCCCAGCATTTT.

The chain has TRBV12-3 or TRBV12-4 and TRBJ1-1; D is unresolved. The CDR3 has 13 amino acids. With 1 base removed from V and 4 bases from J, the gap between germline ends came to 7 bases. The CDR3 loop is CASSLDEITEAFF. CDR3 DNA sequence: TGTGCCAGCAGTTTAGATGAGATCACTGAAGCTTTCTTT.

V usage is TRBV4-1 and J usage is TRBJ2-3; tentatively, D is TRBD2 (6 bases). The CDR3 spans 15 residues. Germline assignment: CDR1 MGHRA and CDR2 YSYEKL. The ends were cut back, 0 bases at V and 6 bases at J, with 13 bases in the middle. The CDR3 nucleotides are TGCGCCAGCAGCCAAGAACTGTTAGCGGTGGATACGCAGTATTTT. Translated, it gives CASSQELLAVDTQYF.

The chain is built from TRBV6-1 and TRBJ2-4, with D possibly being TRBD2 (6 bases). V was cut by 3 bases and J by 1 base, with 10 bases left in between. Germline V gives CDR1 MNHNS, CDR2 SASEGT. CDR3 size: 15 residues. In DNA, the CDR3 is TGTGCCAGCAGTGACCCGGGGAGGGCCAAAAACATTCAGTACTTC. It translates to CASSDPGRAKNIQYF.

This chain uses TRBV10-3 with TRBJ2-4; D is unclear. The J call may be faulty, since TRBJ2-7 better matches the DNA end. This CDR3 contains 12 residues. Germline-derived CDR1 and CDR2 are ENHRY and SYGVKD. The CDR3 loop is CAISENTYEQYF. CDR3 DNA sequence: TGTGCCATCAGTGAAAACACCTACGAGCAGTACTTC.

This chain connects TRBV5-1 to TRBJ2-3, with 12 bases lining up with TRBD2. Germline assignment: CDR1 SGHRS and CDR2 YFSETQ. The J segment lost 3 bases and the V segment lost 4 bases, leaving 12 bases of the junction unmatched. This CDR3 is built from 18 residues. As DNA, the CDR3 is TGCGCCAGCAGCGTACTAGCGGGGGGCAGGGCACAAACAGATACGCAGTATTTT. Translation gives CASSVLAGGRAQTDTQYF.

The chain uses TRBV28 and TRBJ1-2; D is unclear. The CDR3 length is 14 residues. The ends were cut back, 5 bases at V and 2 bases at J, with 12 bases in the middle. Per germline, CDR1 MDHEN and CDR2 SYDVKM. The CDR3 sequence is CASSTQGRNYGYTF. The CDR3 bases are TGTGCCAGCAGTACCCAAGGACGGAACTATGGCTACACCTTC.

V is TRBV20-1 and J is TRBJ2-2; 14 positions agree with TRBD2. V lost 6 bases and J lost 6; bases outside the gene matches: 3. This CDR3 is built from 14 residues. Germline loops: CDR1 DFQATT, CDR2 SNEGSKA (reference sequence). For the CDR3, the DNA is TGCAGTGCAGGACTAGCGGGGGGCCCCGGGGAGCTGTTTTTT. This gives the protein CSAGLAGGPGELFF.

This clonotype has a handful of counts. This chain links TRBV6-1 with TRBJ1-2; the D is unclear. Germline-derived CDR1 and CDR2 are MNHNS and SASEGT. The CDR3 is 12 residues long. The V gene lost 1 base and the J gene lost 7 bases, with 7 bases spanning the gap. The CDR3 reads CASSEGRLGYTF. The CDR3 nucleotides are TGTGCCAGCAGTGAAGGGAGACTTGGCTACACCTTC.